These 19 T cell receptor beta chains share one sample of origin, sequenced in a study of HIV-infected children after antiretroviral therapy interruption. The TCR library was built from RNA with a 3' RACE protocol and unique molecular identifiers. TCRdb re-called the 3' RACE reads with MiXCR, one entry per CDR3 protein. The sample yields 90,000 or so distinct CDR3 sequences, roughly 6.4% seen once. Treatment here: PENTA 11 planned treatment interruption arm or continuous ART arm. Sample: CD45RA+ CD4+ T cells from PBMCs, pooled from several time points, taken from a donor given antiretroviral therapy, either interrupted or continuous. The subset here: naive CD4+ CD45RA+ CD45RO- T cells. The receptors come from a pool of human donors with HIV.

This clonotype was counted ten times or more. The chain couples TRBV6-6 to TRBJ1-6; 8 bases are a match to TRBD1. The germline V gene has CDR1 MNHNY and CDR2 SVGAGI (reference sequence). Trimming removed 8 bases from V and 3 bases from J; junction bases left unmatched: 3. This CDR3 contains 14 residues. This chain's CDR3 is CASVQGGYNSPLHF. CDR3 nucleotides: TGTGCCAGCGTACAGGGGGGCTATAATTCACCCCTCCACTTT.

This clonotype has a count of ten or more. J is TRBJ2-3 and V is TRBV6-4; D could derive from TRBD1 or TRBD2 (5 bases each). Germline V CDR1 and CDR2: MRHNA, SNTAGT. This CDR3 contains 13 residues. The V end was cut by 0 bases, the J end by 5 bases, with 6 bases between. The CDR3 here is CASSDSRGDTQYF. In DNA, the CDR3 is TGTGCCAGCAGTGACTCGAGGGGAGATACGCAGTATTTT.

This clonotype was seen ten or more times. The chain employs TRBV2 and TRBJ2-1; tentative D call: TRBD1 (6 bases). Germline V CDR1 and CDR2: SNHLY, FYNNEI. The V end was cut by 7 bases, the J end by 2 bases, with 15 bases between. This CDR3 region has 15 residues. The CDR3 spells CASMGATAAYNEQFF. CDR3 sequence (DNA): TGTGCCAGCATGGGGGCCACGGCTGCCTACAATGAGCAGTTCTTC.

This clonotype was observed at least ten times. This chain connects TRBV12-3 or TRBV12-4 to TRBJ1-1; D is possibly TRBD1 (5 bases). The V end was cut by 6 bases, the J end by 4 bases, with 15 bases between. This CDR3 is 14 amino acids long. The CDR3 DNA sequence: TGTGCCAGCAGCCCAACGAGGGGCAGCACTGAAGCTTTCTTT. It codes for CASSPTRGSTEAFF.

The rearrangement joins TRBV4-2 to TRBJ2-7; tentatively, D is TRBD1 (6 bases). Trimming pared 7 bases from V and 6 bases from J, leaving 16 bases between. The CDR3 spans 13 residues. Germline V gives CDR1 LGHNA, CDR2 YNFKEQ. The CDR3 nucleotides are TGTGCCAGCACCAAAACAGGGTTCCCCGAGCAGTACTTC. The encoded protein is CASTKTGFPEQYF.

This sequence joins TRBV5-1 and TRBJ2-6; 9 bases map to TRBD1. The CDR3 length is 19 residues. Germline assignment: CDR1 SGHRS and CDR2 YFSETQ. Trimming at V came to 1 base and at J to 4 bases, leaving 12 bases not matched to a gene. The CDR3 DNA follows: TGCGCCAGCAGCTTGCCCGGGACAGGGCCCCTGTCAGGGGCCAACGTCCTGACTTTC. Residues: CASSLPGTGPLSGANVLTF. Complete variable domain (other parts from reference TRBV5-1 and TRBJ2-6): KAGVTQTPRYLIKTRGQQVTLSCSPISGHRSVSWYQQTPGQGLQFLFEYFSETQRNKGNFPGRFSGRQFSNSRSEMNVSTLELGDSALYLCASSLPGTGPLSGANVLTFGAGSRLTVL.

At least ten counts were recorded for this clonotype. J is TRBJ2-2 and V is TRBV6-4; 9 nucleotides agree with TRBD1. V dropped 7 bases and J dropped 4; count of bases not matched to a gene: 4. CDR3 length equals 14 residues. Germline V CDR1 and CDR2: MRHNA, SNTAGT. The CDR3 here is CASKGQGGTGELFF. The CDR3 nucleotides are TGTGCCAGCAAGGGACAGGGAGGCACCGGGGAGCTGTTTTTT.

This clonotype was seen more than once but under ten times. This sequence joins TRBV10-3 and TRBJ1-4; 8 nucleotides agree with TRBD1. The CDR3 length is 15 residues. Looked up from germline, CDR1 is ENHRY and CDR2 is SYGVKD. J gave up 7 bases and V 5 bases, and 9 bases lay outside the gene matches. The CDR3 is CAISSSGGASEKLFF. Written as DNA, the CDR3 is TGTGCCATCAGTTCTTCAGGGGGCGCCAGTGAAAAACTGTTTTTT.

There are many counts of this clonotype. The chain carries TRBV27 and TRBJ2-7; 7 bases line up with TRBD2. CDR1 is MNHEY, CDR2 SMNVEV, per germline (reference sequence). The length of the CDR3 is 15 residues. J lost 3 bases, V lost 7 bases, and 12 bases had no gene match. CDR3 loop: CASTLGGGDDYEQYF. In DNA, the CDR3 is TGTGCCAGCACCCTGGGGGGAGGGGACGACTACGAGCAGTACTTC.

This clonotype was observed at least ten times. The V call is TRBV14, the J call TRBJ2-2; maybe TRBD1 (6 bases). CDR3 length: 15 residues. Germline CDR1 reads SGHDN; CDR2 reads FVKESK. V was cut by 1 base and J by 4 bases, with 10 bases left in between. CDR3 amino acids: CASSQVKGGTGELFF. In nucleotides, the CDR3 is TGTGCCAGCAGCCAAGTTAAAGGGGGCACCGGGGAGCTGTTTTTT.

This clonotype was seen ten or more times. The gene calls are TRBV15 and TRBJ1-1; D is undetermined. Germline V gene data show CDR1 as LNHNV and CDR2 as YYDKDF (reference sequence). V lost 4 bases and J 6 bases, leaving 15 bases between the germline ends. The CDR3 has 14 amino acids. This chain's CDR3 is CATSKETPPAEAFF. DNA for the CDR3: TGTGCCACCAGCAAAGAGACCCCTCCAGCTGAAGCTTTCTTT.

This clonotype was counted ten times or more. The chain is built from TRBV11-3 and TRBJ2-1; no clear D gene. The V and J ends lost 0 bases and 7 bases respectively, with 4 bases between them. Germline lookup yields CDR1 SGHNT and CDR2 YENEEA. The CDR3 consists of 12 residues. The CDR3 DNA reads TGTGCCAGCAGCTTAGATCCAAATGAGCAGTTCTTC. Amino acids: CASSLDPNEQFF.

This clonotype showed up many times. The chain uses TRBV30 and TRBJ1-2; 7 bases are a match to TRBD1. The CDR3 is made up of 15 amino acids. The germline V gene encodes CDR1 GTSNPN and CDR2 SVGIG (reference sequence). V lost 4 bases to trimming and J lost 7 bases; unmatched junction nucleotides: 15. The CDR3 coding sequence is TGTGCCTGGACCATGCGCAGGGGGTCGTGGTCTGGCTACACCTTC. This codes for CAWTMRRGSWSGYTF.

The chain carries TRBV19 and TRBJ2-7; D may be TRBD1 (6 bases). V lost 1 base and J 3 bases, leaving 10 bases between the germline ends. CDR1 is LNHDA and CDR2 is SQIVND in the germline V gene (reference sequence). The CDR3 sequence is 14 residues long. The CDR3 reads CASSIVGQYYEQYF. The DNA of the CDR3 is TGTGCCAGTAGTATAGTAGGACAGTACTACGAGCAGTACTTC.

This clonotype was seen only a few times. The chain recombines TRBV10-3 with TRBJ2-1; 7 bases map to TRBD2. V trimming: 7 bases; J trimming: 5 bases; junction bases outside the gene matches: 5. Germline V gives CDR1 ENHRY, CDR2 SYGVKD. This CDR3 has 13 residues. CDR3 sequence (DNA): TGTGCCATCATGGGGGGGGGTGACAATGAGCAGTTCTTC. Its translation: CAIMGGGDNEQFF.

This clonotype has at least ten counts. This chain joins TRBV15 and TRBJ2-3, with 8 bases lining up with TRBD2. Germline CDR1 reads LNHNV; CDR2 reads YYDKDF (reference sequence). The J segment lost 11 bases and the V segment lost 6 bases, leaving 25 bases of the junction unmatched. CDR3 length: 18 amino acids. The CDR3 is CATRVGLSIVQTSAMQYF. The CDR3, as DNA: TGTGCCACCAGAGTGGGACTCTCGATCGTTCAGACTAGCGCCATGCAGTATTTT.

The sample holds many counts of this clonotype. The chain recombines TRBV6-2 or TRBV6-3 with TRBJ2-1; D not resolved. Germline CDR1 MNHEY, CDR2 SVGEGT. Trimming took 3 bases from V and 1 from J, leaving 1 base between them. This CDR3 spans 12 amino acids. CDR3 protein: CASSYSYNEQFF. DNA for the CDR3: TGTGCCAGCAGTTATTCCTACAATGAGCAGTTCTTC.

This clonotype was picked up one time. This chain uses TRBV7-8 with TRBJ2-7, with D hard to call. The CDR3 has 12 amino acids. The germline gives CDR1 SGHVS, CDR2 FQNEAQ. Trimming cost V 6 bases and J 0 bases, with 6 bases left between them. The CDR3 sequence: CASSDYSYEQYF. The CDR3 coding sequence is TGTGCCAGCAGTGATTACTCCTACGAGCAGTACTTC. The complete variable domain, with remaining parts taken from reference TRBV7-8 and TRBJ2-7, reads GAGVSQSPRYKVAKRGQDVALRCDPISGHVSLFWYQQALGQGPEFLTYFQNEAQLDKSGLPSDRFFAERPEGSVSTLKIQRTQQEDSAVYLCASSDYSYEQYFGPGTRLTVT.

This clonotype was seen many times. The chain links TRBV4-1 to TRBJ1-6; no clear D. Trimming removed 3 bases from V and 4 bases from J, with 7 bases in between. There are 14 residues in the CDR3. Germline values: CDR1 MGHRA, CDR2 YSYEKL. The CDR3 DNA follows: TGCGCCAGCAGCCATGACATATATAATTCACCCCTCCACTTT. Protein product: CASSHDIYNSPLHF.